One and the same sample provided the 29 T cell receptor beta chains below, sequenced in a study of cytomegalovirus exposure and HLA in healthy donors. Measured with immunoSEQ multiplex PCR; TCRdb has only the in-frame clones, and not every one. The sample lists about 160,000 clones, about 90% occurring once. Sequenced material: PBMCs. Receptors were obtained from a woman in her twenties or thirties in good health and CMV-seronegative.

The chain joins TRBV9 to TRBJ2-1, with a tentative D call TRBD2 (6 bases). The CDR3 sequence is 16 residues long. V was shortened by 0 bases and J by 4 bases, with 14 bases between the two germline ends. Germline V gives CDR1 SGDLS, CDR2 YYNGEE. CDR3 in DNA: TGTGCCAGCAGCGTAGTTGCGGGGCTTTCGTACAATGAGCAGTTCTTC. The encoded protein is CASSVVAGLSYNEQFF.

J is TRBJ2-1 and V is TRBV29-1, with D uncertain. The CDR3 is made up of 15 amino acids. V lost 5 bases and J 3 bases, leaving 17 bases between the germline ends. Germline CDR1 reads SQVTM; CDR2 reads ANQGSEA. The CDR3 loop reads CSVRPDRILYNEQFF. CDR3 DNA: TGCAGCGTTCGTCCGGACCGTATCCTCTACAATGAGCAGTTCTTC.

The genes are TRBV28 and TRBJ1-5; the D is unclear. Germline V CDR1 and CDR2: MDHEN, SYDVKM. V was pared by 8 bases and J by 2 bases, with 7 bases between. The CDR3 runs to 12 residues. As DNA, the CDR3 is TGTGCCAGCGGCGCCGGCAATCAGCCCCAGCATTTT. Translating gives CASGAGNQPQHF. Filled out from reference TRBV28 and TRBJ1-5, the complete variable domain reads DVKVTQSSRYLVKRTGEKVFLECVQDMDHENMFWYRQDPGLGLRLIYFSYDVKMKEKGDIPEGYSVSREKKERFSLILESASTNQTSMYLCASGAGNQPQHFGDGTRLSIL.

V gene TRBV7-9 combines with J gene TRBJ1-4, with D perhaps TRBD1 (5 bases). CDR3 size: 16 residues. The ends were cut back, 2 bases at V and 5 bases at J, with 15 bases in the middle. The germline V gene encodes CDR1 SEHNR and CDR2 FQNEAQ (reference sequence). CDR3 in amino acids: CASSLTSGRLNEKLFF. CDR3 nucleotide sequence: TGTGCCAGCAGCTTAACCTCGGGACGGCTGAATGAAAAACTGTTTTTT.

This chain uses TRBV18 with TRBJ2-5; D gene uncertain. V was shortened by 6 bases and J by 1 base, with 15 bases between the two germline ends. The germline CDR1 and CDR2 sequences are KGHSH and LQKENI. The length of the CDR3 is 15 residues. The DNA for the CDR3 is TGTGCCAGCTCCGTGGCCGATGCCCGCCAAGAGACCCAGTACTTC. Its translation is CASSVADARQETQYF.

This clone was counted a single time. The chain uses TRBV5-4 and TRBJ2-1, with TRBD2 matching over 12 bases. Germline V lookup: CDR1 SGHNT, CDR2 YYREEE (reference sequence). The CDR3 contains 16 residues. The J segment lost 4 bases and the V segment lost 4 bases, leaving 6 bases of the junction unmatched. The CDR3 DNA reads as TGTGCCAGCAGCCGAGGACTAGCGGGGAAGTACAATGAGCAGTTCTTC. This codes for CASSRGLAGKYNEQFF.

The chain employs TRBV28 and TRBJ1-3, with D hard to call. The CDR3 has 14 residues. V shed 6 bases and J shed 4 bases, with 13 bases lying between them. CDR1 is MDHEN, CDR2 SYDVKM, per germline. CDR3 in amino acids: CASSLPQAGNTIYF. In DNA form, the CDR3 reads TGTGCCAGCAGCCTTCCCCAGGCCGGAAACACCATATATTTT.

The chain combines TRBV10-3 with TRBJ2-3; the match to TRBD1 covers 7 bases. V shed 2 bases and J 4 bases; nucleotides not matched to a gene: 15. The length of the CDR3 is 18 residues. The germline V gene encodes CDR1 ENHRY and CDR2 SYGVKD. In DNA, the CDR3 is TGTGCCATCAGTGAGCGTCATTTGGGACAGCCTAGAGCAGATACGCAGTATTTT. Translation gives CAISERHLGQPRADTQYF.

The chain employs TRBV19 and TRBJ2-7; D remains ambiguous. V was pared by 1 base and J by 4 bases, with 8 bases between. This CDR3 has 13 amino acids. CDR1 and CDR2 (germline): LNHDA, SQIVND (reference sequence). CDR3: CASSIGTGYEQYF. The DNA of the CDR3 is TGTGCCAGTAGTATAGGCACGGGTTACGAGCAGTACTTC.

This clone was observed a handful of times. The V call is TRBV28, the J call TRBJ1-5; D gene uncertain. The V end was cut by 6 bases, the J end by 1 base, with 13 bases between. CDR3 size: 15 residues. The germline gives CDR1 MDHEN, CDR2 SYDVKM. CDR3 bases: TGTGCCAGCAGCCCTCTTATGGGGAGCAATCAGCCCCAGCATTTT. Translating gives CASSPLMGSNQPQHF.

V and J are TRBV19 and TRBJ1-1, with D unresolved. The CDR3 runs 14 residues. V was trimmed by 3 bases and J by 2 bases, leaving 10 bases between them. CDR1 is LNHDA and CDR2 is SQIVND in the germline V gene (reference sequence). DNA of the CDR3: TGTGCCAGTAGTATCCTCGTCTCTAACACTGAAGCTTTCTTT. It is translated as CASSILVSNTEAFF.

The V call is TRBV2, the J call TRBJ1-4; a possible D gene is TRBD1 (5 bases). V lost 8 bases and J lost 1, with 17 bases in between. The germline V gene has CDR1 SNHLY and CDR2 FYNNEI. The CDR3 runs to 16 residues. The CDR3, as DNA: TGTGCCAGCGCGGGGCAGATTGGGGGAACTAATGAAAAACTGTTTTTT. Encoded protein: CASAGQIGGTNEKLFF.

The V call is TRBV6-5, the J call TRBJ1-3, with TRBD1 as a possible D gene (5 bases). This CDR3 is 11 amino acids long. From germline, CDR1 is MNHEY and CDR2 SVGAGI. Trimming removed 8 bases from V and 7 bases from J, with 9 bases in between. The CDR3, as DNA: TGTGCCAGCTCTAGGGGTAACACCATATATTTT. It specifies CASSRGNTIYF.

The chain uses TRBV19 and TRBJ1-5; the D gene is possibly TRBD1 (5 bases). The germline gives CDR1 LNHDA, CDR2 SQIVND (reference sequence). There are 16 residues in the CDR3. The V gene lost 11 bases and the J gene lost 2 bases, with 22 bases spanning the gap. The CDR3 nucleotides read TGTGCCTCCCACCTCAAACTGGGCAGGGGCAATCAGCCCCAGCATTTT. Protein product: CASHLKLGRGNQPQHF.

The chain uses TRBV11-2 and TRBJ1-1; D gene uncertain. Germline lookup yields CDR1 SGHAT and CDR2 FQNNGV. V lost 5 bases and J lost 1, with 14 bases in between. The CDR3 is 15 residues long. The CDR3 sequence is CASSPREPWNTEAFF. The CDR3, as DNA: TGTGCCAGCAGCCCCCGTGAGCCTTGGAACACTGAAGCTTTCTTT.

The rearrangement links TRBV28 to TRBJ2-1, with 10 bases aligning to TRBD1. This CDR3 has 15 amino acids. The V gene end was trimmed by 6 bases and the J gene end by 8 bases; junction bases not matched to a gene: 10. CDR1 and CDR2 from the germline V gene are MDHEN and SYDVKM. The CDR3 nucleotides read TGTGCCAGCAGCCCGACAGGGGGCCCCCTTTATGAGCAGTTCTTC. The encoded protein is CASSPTGGPLYEQFF.

The genes are TRBV10-3 and TRBJ2-5, with D possibly TRBD1 on 6 matching bases. In germline, CDR1 is ENHRY, CDR2 SYGVKD. The CDR3 sequence is 16 residues long. The V end lost 0 bases, the J end lost 5 bases, and 16 bases lay between the germline ends. The CDR3 protein is CAISESGDKDLETQYF. CDR3 bases: TGTGCCATCAGTGAGTCAGGGGACAAGGATTTGGAGACCCAGTACTTC.

The gene calls are TRBV5-5 and TRBJ2-7; D is ambiguous. Trimming shortened V by 0 bases and J by 7 bases, and 5 bases separated the two germline ends. The CDR3 has 11 residues. Germline CDR1 SGHKS, CDR2 YYEKEE (reference sequence). CDR3 coding DNA: TGTGCCAGCAGCTTGGACGGGGAGCAGTACTTC. This gives the protein CASSLDGEQYF. The variable domain in full, with the rest retrieved from reference TRBV5-5 and TRBJ2-7, is DAGVTQSPTHLIKTRGQQVTLRCSPISGHKSVSWYQQVLGQGPQFIFQYYEKEERGRGNFPDRFSARQFPNYSSELNVNALLLGDSALYLCASSLDGEQYFGPGTRLTVT.

The chain has TRBV6-6 and TRBJ2-7; the D gene is possibly TRBD1 (6 bases). The CDR3 loop spans 13 amino acids. V lost 2 bases to trimming and J lost 4 bases, with 9 bases between them. Germline CDR1 and CDR2: MNHNY and SVGAGI (reference sequence). The chain's CDR3 is CASSYEGEYEQYF. Here the CDR3 DNA reads TGTGCCAGCAGTTACGAGGGGGAATACGAGCAGTACTTC.

This sequence joins TRBV4-2 and TRBJ2-1, with a weak D call TRBD2 (6 bases). Germline CDR1 LGHNA, CDR2 YNFKEQ. Trimming cost V 4 bases and J 8 bases, with 15 bases left between them. The CDR3 length is 14 residues. CDR3 loop: CASSPAGLGDEQFF. DNA of the CDR3: TGTGCCAGCAGCCCGGCGGGGTTAGGAGATGAGCAGTTCTTC.

This chain uses TRBV19 with TRBJ1-2, with D perhaps TRBD1 (6 bases). The V end lost 1 base, the J end lost 3 bases, and 12 bases lay between the germline ends. Per the germline V gene, CDR1 is LNHDA and CDR2 is SQIVND (reference sequence). This CDR3 spans 15 amino acids. The CDR3 sequence is CASSIGGRGHYGYTF. The DNA of the CDR3 is TGTGCCAGTAGTATAGGGGGCAGGGGACACTATGGCTACACCTTC.

Turning to this clone: A read error may produce the germline difference seen at one junction end. This chain connects TRBV27 to TRBJ2-1; TRBD2 matches at 9 bases. Germline CDR1 reads MNHEY; CDR2 reads SMNVEV (reference sequence). The CDR3 spans 15 residues. DNA for the CDR3: TGTGCCAGCGGTTTGCAGGCGGGGGGGCTCAATGAGCAGTTCTTC. The encoded protein is CASGLQAGGLNEQFF.

This chain connects TRBV9 to TRBJ2-7, with D unresolved. Germline V lookup: CDR1 SGDLS, CDR2 YYNGEE. V was trimmed by 0 bases and J by 5 bases, leaving 12 bases between them. CDR3 size: 14 residues. CDR3 sequence: CASSVGRLTDEQYF. The CDR3 nucleotides read TGTGCCAGCAGCGTAGGCAGGCTTACAGACGAGCAGTACTTC.

This chain uses TRBV12-5 with TRBJ2-1; 11 bases map to TRBD2. Germline CDR1 LGHNT, CDR2 FRNRAP. The CDR3 runs 19 residues. J lost 0 bases, V lost 5 bases, and 12 bases had no gene match. The CDR3 is CASGKRGLAESFSYNEQFF. The CDR3 DNA follows: TGTGCTAGTGGTAAAAGGGGACTAGCGGAAAGTTTCTCCTACAATGAGCAGTTCTTC.

The genes are TRBV13 and TRBJ1-2; perhaps TRBD1 as D (6 bases). V was pared by 3 bases and J by 4 bases, with 9 bases between. The germline CDR1 and CDR2 sequences are PRHDT and FYEKMQ (reference sequence). The CDR3 runs to 13 residues. CDR3 sequence: CASSLGQSYGYTF. CDR3 DNA sequence: TGTGCCAGCAGCTTGGGACAATCCTATGGCTACACCTTC. Filled out from reference TRBV13 and TRBJ1-2, the complete variable domain reads AAGVIQSPRHLIKEKRETATLKCYPIPRHDTVYWYQQGPGQDPQFLISFYEKMQSDKGSIPDRFSAQQFSDYHSELNMSSLELGDSALYFCASSLGQSYGYTFGSGTRLTVV.

V usage is TRBV19 and J usage is TRBJ2-3; D is possibly TRBD2 (6 bases). CDR1 and CDR2 (germline): LNHDA, SQIVND (reference sequence). This CDR3 contains 14 residues. The V end was cut by 4 bases, the J end by 2 bases, with 10 bases between. DNA for the CDR3: TGTGCCAGTAGTAAGGGACTGTACACAGATACGCAGTATTTT. Protein: CASSKGLYTDTQYF.

The chain combines TRBV28 with TRBJ2-7; 7 bases align to TRBD1. The CDR3 has 12 amino acids. Trimming cost V 8 bases and J 5 bases; bases outside gene matches: 6. The germline V gene encodes CDR1 MDHEN and CDR2 SYDVKM. As DNA, the CDR3 is TGTGCCAGCGAAACCGACAGGGACGAGCAGTACTTC. It yields the protein CASETDRDEQYF.

This clone has a single count. The chain employs TRBV20-1 and TRBJ2-5; D gene unclear. Germline V gene lookup returns CDR1 DFQATT and CDR2 SNEGSKA (reference sequence). The length of the CDR3 is 11 residues. V dropped 2 bases and J dropped 2 bases, with 3 bases sitting between them. The DNA for the CDR3 is TGCAGTGCTAGACATCAAGAGACCCAGTACTTC. Protein sequence: CSARHQETQYF.

The rearrangement joins TRBV27 to TRBJ1-2; D unclear. The V end was cut by 2 bases, the J end by 1 base, with 11 bases between. The CDR3 runs to 15 residues. Germline CDR1 MNHEY, CDR2 SMNVEV (reference sequence). The CDR3 protein is CASSLHPVINYGYTF. CDR3 sequence (DNA): TGTGCCAGCAGTTTACACCCGGTTATTAACTATGGCTACACCTTC.